This is a list of T cell receptor beta chains from one sample in a study of cytomegalovirus exposure and HLA in healthy donors. Data came from immunoSEQ multiplex PCR; TCRdb stores just in-frame clones and leaves some out. The sample consists of approximately 160,000 clones, approximately 71% of them appearing once. The sample taken for sequencing was PBMCs. Source of these receptors: a male donor in good health and CMV-seronegative. Both conserved end residues are part of each CDR3. The order of the fields is clone size, V gene, D gene, J gene, CDR3 DNA, CDR3 protein. A D gene is named only where the DNA matches it firmly. Clone size appears in some rows only: once, few, many, or a class for an expanded clone.

>.|TRBV19|TRBD1|TRBJ1-5
TGTGCCAGTAGCCGACAGGGGGCCTTTCAGCCCCAGCATTTT
CASSRQGAFQPQHF
>.|TRBV9|.|TRBJ1-1
TGTGCCAGCAGCGTGGGCCTTGGCAGGGCCGAATCCGAAGCTTTCTTT
CASSVGLGRAESEAFF
>.|TRBV19|.|TRBJ1-3
TGTGCCGCACAGGAATTCAACTCTGGAAACACCATATATTTT
CAAQEFNSGNTIYF
>few|TRBV6-4|TRBD1|TRBJ1-6
TGTGCCAGCACGCTAAGACAGGGGGTTTCACCCCTCCACTTT
CASTLRQGVSPLHF
>.|TRBV4-2|.|TRBJ1-5
TGTGCCAGCAGCCAAGAGCGGCAGTTTAGCAATCAGCCCCAGCATTTT
CASSQERQFSNQPQHF
>few|TRBV6-4|TRBD2|TRBJ2-1
TGTGCCAGCAGTGACACTAGCGGGGGTTTAAATGAGCAGTTCTTC
CASSDTSGGLNEQFF
>.|TRBV7-7|.|TRBJ2-2
TGTGCCAGCAGCCTCCGACTGATGAACACCGGGGAGCTGTTTTTT
CASSLRLMNTGELFF
>.|TRBV2|.|TRBJ2-2
TGTGCCAGCAGTGAACGGGAGTACACCGGGGAGCTGTTTTTT
CASSEREYTGELFF
>.|TRBV7-2|.|TRBJ2-3
TGTGCCAGCAGCTTAGTTTGGGGCGGCACAGATACGCAGTATTTT
CASSLVWGGTDTQYF
>.|TRBV30|TRBD2|TRBJ2-1
TGTGCCTGGAGTCGAATAGCGGGAGAGCAGCAGTTCTTC
CAWSRIAGEQQFF
>few|TRBV10-3|.|TRBJ1-2
TGTGCCATCAGAGGCAGGTCGAGCGGGATTAACTATGGCTACACCTTC
CAIRGRSSGINYGYTF
>.|TRBV18|TRBD1|TRBJ1-2
TGTGCCAGCTCACCACTAGTCACAGGGGGCGATGGCTACACCTTC
CASSPLVTGGDGYTF
>.|TRBV28|.|TRBJ2-1
TGTGCCAGCAGCCAGGACTATCTTTACAATGAGCAGTTCTTC
CASSQDYLYNEQFF
>.|TRBV9|TRBD2|TRBJ2-1
TGTGCCAGCAGCGTAGCTGGAGCGGGGGGGTACAATGAGCAGTTCTTC
CASSVAGAGGYNEQFF
>.|TRBV7-8|.|TRBJ1-6
TGTGCCAGCAGATCCTCGGTGGGGCAGGGCGATTCACCCCTCCACTTT
CASRSSVGQGDSPLHF
>.|TRBV6-5|TRBD2|TRBJ2-7
TGTGCCAGCAGCCGCGGACTAGCGGCCTACGAGCAGTACTTC
CASSRGLAAYEQYF
>.|TRBV29-1|TRBD2|TRBJ2-3
TGCAGCGTTGAAGGGGTTAGCGGGGGCTCAGATACGCAGTATTTT
CSVEGVSGGSDTQYF
>.|TRBV4-3|TRBD2|TRBJ2-2
TGCGCCAGCAGCCGGACTAGCGCGAACACCGGGGAGCTGTTTTTT
CASSRTSANTGELFF
>.|TRBV28|.|TRBJ1-2
TGTGCCAGCAGCCGGTCTAACTATGGCTACACCTTC
CASSRSNYGYTF
>.|TRBV7-9|TRBD1|TRBJ2-7
TGTGCCAGCAGCTCCCGACAGGGACGGGCCTACGAGCAGTACTTC
CASSSRQGRAYEQYF
>.|TRBV30|.|TRBJ2-3
TGTGCCTCCGGACAGAGCACAGATACGCAGTATTTT
CASGQSTDTQYF
>.|TRBV19|TRBD1|TRBJ2-3
TGTGCCAGTAAGGACAGGGTTGGCACAGATACGCAGTATTTT
CASKDRVGTDTQYF
>.|TRBV15|TRBD2|TRBJ2-1
TGTGCCACCAGCAGAGGGGGACTAGCGGATAATGAGCAGTTCTTC
CATSRGGLADNEQFF
>few|TRBV6-5|.|TRBJ2-7
TGTGCCAGCAGTTACTCGGCGGGGGCCAGCTCCTACGAGCAGTACTTC
CASSYSAGASSYEQYF
>.|TRBV28|.|TRBJ1-3
TGTGCCAGCAGTTTATTACCAGGCTCTGGAAACACCATATATTTT
CASSLLPGSGNTIYF
>.|TRBV10-3|.|TRBJ1-6
TGTGCCATCAGTGGGACAGTAGGTTCACCCCTCCACTTT
CAISGTVGSPLHF
>.|TRBV7-2|TRBD2|TRBJ2-7
TGTGCCAGCAGCCTTCGGACTAGCGGGACCTACGAGCAGTACTTC
CASSLRTSGTYEQYF
>.|TRBV7-9|TRBD1|TRBJ1-5
TGTGCCAGCAGCTTAGAGGGGGCGTTGAGCAATCAGCCCCAGCATTTT
CASSLEGALSNQPQHF
>.|TRBV6-5|TRBD1|TRBJ2-2
TGTGCCAGCAGTTTCAGGGGGCGGAACACCGGGGAGCTGTTTTTT
CASSFRGRNTGELFF
>.|TRBV12-1|.|TRBJ2-7
TGTGCCAGCAGCTTTTCGGCGGGAGCAGACGAGCAGTACTTC
CASSFSAGADEQYF
>.|TRBV5-6|TRBD1|TRBJ1-2
TGTGCCAGCAGCCATGACAGGGGGGTTCTCGGCTACACCTTC
CASSHDRGVLGYTF
>.|TRBV11-2|TRBD2|TRBJ2-7
TGTGCCAGCAGCTTAGGGACGGGGGGGCCACACGAGCAGTACTTC
CASSLGTGGPHEQYF
>.|TRBV28|.|TRBJ2-7
TGTGCCAGCAGTTTATTGTCACAGGACCTTGGCGAGCAGTACTTC
CASSLLSQDLGEQYF
>.|TRBV19|TRBD1|TRBJ2-1
TGTGCCAGTGGAAACACAGGGGGTGACGAGCAGTTCTTC
CASGNTGGDEQFF
>few|TRBV29-1|.|TRBJ2-1
TGCAGCGTGGAGGGAAGAGGTAGTTGGGGTGAGCAGTTCTTC
CSVEGRGSWGEQFF
>.|TRBV19|.|TRBJ1-1
TGTGCCAGTAGCCTCCGGCCCGGGACTAGGGGGACTGAAGCTTTCTTT
CASSLRPGTRGTEAFF
>.|TRBV11-3|.|TRBJ2-3
TGTGCCAGCAGCTTAGAGAGGGATACGCAGTATTTT
CASSLERDTQYF
>.|TRBV5-3|.|TRBJ2-7
TGTGCCAGAAGCTCAACCTACGAGCAGTACTTC
CARSSTYEQYF
>.|TRBV5-4|TRBD1|TRBJ1-4
TGTGCCAGCAGCTTGAAGGGTGGTGGGACAGGGGGCAGAGAAAAACTGTTTTTT
CASSLKGGGTGGREKLFF
>.|TRBV15|.|TRBJ1-5
TGTGCCACCAGCGTCCCCGAAGCTGGTCAGCCCCAGCATTTT
CATSVPEAGQPQHF
>once|TRBV7-9|TRBD2|TRBJ2-1
TGTGCCAGCAGCTTACTAGCGGGGGTAGGCTACAATGAGCAGTTCTTC
CASSLLAGVGYNEQFF
>.|TRBV28|.|TRBJ2-7
TGTGCCAGCAGTTCAGGCCCCAGCTCCTACGAGCAGTACTTC
CASSSGPSSYEQYF